Only a few counts were recorded for the clone carrying this T cell receptor beta chain. Antigen: not known. The treatment: oral pan-JAK inhibitor, 5-10 mg twice daily. The data derive from a study of CD8+ T cells in alopecia areata. Study information: The drug, oral tofacitinib, was given to treated patients at 5 to 10 mg twice daily. Study results and limitations: Since there was just one nonresponder, nobody can yet say how baseline CD8+ expansion ties to response.

The CDR3 loop spans 13 amino acids. Trimming removed 6 bases at V and 4 bases at J, with 12 bases between. The germline CDR1 and CDR2 sequences are MNHEY and SVGAGI. The sequencing template was cDNA reverse transcribed from extracted RNA. Generated by immunoSEQ multiplex PCR, the TCRdb table keeps only in-frame clones and is missing some. This sample has roughly 190,000 clones, with roughly three fifths found just once. The chain has TRBV6-5 and TRBJ1-1; unclear D gene. The receptor comes from a human donor with alopecia areata. The material was CD4+ T cells sorted from blood, obtained between weeks 49 and 50, from a patient treated with tofacitinib. CDR3 DNA: TGTGCCAGCAGCCCCGCACCCGGCACTGAAGCTTTCTTT. This codes for CASSPAPGTEAFF.